The clone carrying this T cell receptor (beta chain) was recorded once. Assay used: immunoSEQ multiplex PCR; TCRdb lists only in-frame clones, some missing. This sample has more than 6,500 clones, with 80% found just once. The treatment denotes: preoperative locoregional IRX-2 cytokine immunotherapy. Samples came from a phase Ib trial of preoperative locoregional IRX-2 cytokine immunotherapy. This entry belongs to a study of preoperative IRX-2 immunotherapy in early breast cancer. Trimming left V 1 base short and J 2 bases short, with 9 bases between. The CDR3 spans 15 residues. Germline V CDR1 and CDR2: LGHNT, FRNRAP.

The chain combines TRBV12-5 with TRBJ1-3; D is undetermined. The source was tumor tissue, collected after IRX-2 immunotherapy. This receptor was identified in a human donor with breast cancer. The CDR3 loop reads CASGLAIVAGNTIYF. The CDR3 nucleotides read TGTGCTAGTGGTTTGGCCATAGTTGCTGGAAACACCATATATTTT.